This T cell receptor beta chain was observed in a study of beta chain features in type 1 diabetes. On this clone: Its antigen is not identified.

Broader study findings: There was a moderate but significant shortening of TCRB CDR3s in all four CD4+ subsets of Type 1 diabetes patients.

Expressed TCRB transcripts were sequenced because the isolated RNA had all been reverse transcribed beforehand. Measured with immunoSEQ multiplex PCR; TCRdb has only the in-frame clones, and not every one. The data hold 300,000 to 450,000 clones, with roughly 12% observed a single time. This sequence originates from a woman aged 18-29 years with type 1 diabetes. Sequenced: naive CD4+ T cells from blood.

The CDR3 DNA reads TGTGCCAGCAGCCGCGGAGGGCGTAGGGGCAGGAAGACCCAGTACTTC. It is translated as CASSRGGRRGRKTQYF. The chain combines TRBV7-2 with TRBJ2-5; D may be TRBD2 (6 bases). CDR1 SGHTA and CDR2 FQGNSA come from the germline V gene. The V end was cut by 5 bases, the J end by 6 bases, with 22 bases between. The CDR3 length is 16 residues.